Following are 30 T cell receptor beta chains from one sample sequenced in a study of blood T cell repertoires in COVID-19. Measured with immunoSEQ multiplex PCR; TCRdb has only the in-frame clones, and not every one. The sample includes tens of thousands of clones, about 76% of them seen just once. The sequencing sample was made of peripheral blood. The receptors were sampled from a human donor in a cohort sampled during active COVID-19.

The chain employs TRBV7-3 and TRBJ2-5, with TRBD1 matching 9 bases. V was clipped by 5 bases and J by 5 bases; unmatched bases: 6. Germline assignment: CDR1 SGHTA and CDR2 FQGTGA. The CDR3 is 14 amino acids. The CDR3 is CASSADRGSETQYF. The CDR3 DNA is TGTGCCAGCAGCGCCGACAGGGGGTCGGAGACCCAGTACTTC. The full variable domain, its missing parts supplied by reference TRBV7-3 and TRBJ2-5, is GAGVSQTPSNKVTEKGKYVELRCDPISGHTALYWYRQSLGQGPEFLIYFQGTGAADDSGLPNDRFFAVRPEGSVSTLKIQRTERGDSAVYLCASSADRGSETQYFGPGTRLLVL.

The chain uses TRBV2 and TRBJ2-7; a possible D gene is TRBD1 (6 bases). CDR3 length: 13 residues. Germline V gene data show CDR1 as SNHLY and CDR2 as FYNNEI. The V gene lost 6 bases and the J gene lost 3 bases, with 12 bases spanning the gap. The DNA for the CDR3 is TGTGCCAGCAGGGGACAAGGCGACTACGAGCAGTACTTC. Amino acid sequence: CASRGQGDYEQYF.

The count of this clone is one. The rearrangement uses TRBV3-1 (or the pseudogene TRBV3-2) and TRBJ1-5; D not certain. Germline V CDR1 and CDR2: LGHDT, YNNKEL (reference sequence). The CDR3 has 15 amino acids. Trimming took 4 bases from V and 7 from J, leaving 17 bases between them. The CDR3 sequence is CASSLSKNPSQPQHF. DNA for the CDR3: TGTGCCAGCAGCCTGTCAAAGAATCCTAGCCAGCCCCAGCATTTT.

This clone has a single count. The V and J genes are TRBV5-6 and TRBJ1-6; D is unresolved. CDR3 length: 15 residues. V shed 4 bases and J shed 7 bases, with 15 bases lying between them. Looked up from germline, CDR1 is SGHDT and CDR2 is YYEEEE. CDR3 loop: CASSPGWQPNSPLHF. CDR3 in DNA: TGTGCCAGCAGCCCGGGTTGGCAGCCGAATTCACCCCTCCACTTT.

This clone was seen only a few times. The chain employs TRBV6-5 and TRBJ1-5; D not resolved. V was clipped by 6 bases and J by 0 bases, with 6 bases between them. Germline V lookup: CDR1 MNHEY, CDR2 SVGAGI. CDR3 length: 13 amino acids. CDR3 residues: CASRAYSNQPQHF. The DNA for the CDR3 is TGTGCCAGCAGGGCTTATAGCAATCAGCCCCAGCATTTT.

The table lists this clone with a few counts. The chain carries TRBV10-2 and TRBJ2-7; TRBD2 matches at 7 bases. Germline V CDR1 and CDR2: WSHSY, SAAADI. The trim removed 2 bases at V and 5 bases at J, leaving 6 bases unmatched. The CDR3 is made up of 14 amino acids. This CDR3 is CASSERREWNEQYF. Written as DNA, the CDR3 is TGCGCCAGCAGTGAGAGGCGGGAGTGGAACGAGCAGTACTTC.

The CDR3 loop is CASSGWAQETQYF. The CDR3 nucleotides read TGTGCCAGCAGCGGTTGGGCTCAAGAGACCCAGTACTTC. The J gene is TRBJ2-5, the V gene TRBV27; no clear D. The V end was cut by 6 bases, the J end by 2 bases, with 10 bases between. Germline CDR1 is MNHEY and CDR2 is SMNVEV (reference sequence). This CDR3 spans 13 amino acids.

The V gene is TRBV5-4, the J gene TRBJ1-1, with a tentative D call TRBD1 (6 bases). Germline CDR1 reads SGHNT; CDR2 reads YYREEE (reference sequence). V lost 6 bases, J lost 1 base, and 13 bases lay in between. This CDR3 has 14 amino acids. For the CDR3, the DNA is TGTGCCAGCACCCACAAGACAGGGAACACTGAAGCTTTCTTT. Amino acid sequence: CASTHKTGNTEAFF.

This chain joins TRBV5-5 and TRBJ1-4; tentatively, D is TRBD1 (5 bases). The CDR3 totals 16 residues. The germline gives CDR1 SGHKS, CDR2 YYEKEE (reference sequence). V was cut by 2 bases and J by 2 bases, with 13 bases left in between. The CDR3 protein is CASSFGRVGTNEKLFF. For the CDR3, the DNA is TGTGCCAGCAGCTTCGGCAGGGTTGGGACTAATGAAAAACTGTTTTTT.

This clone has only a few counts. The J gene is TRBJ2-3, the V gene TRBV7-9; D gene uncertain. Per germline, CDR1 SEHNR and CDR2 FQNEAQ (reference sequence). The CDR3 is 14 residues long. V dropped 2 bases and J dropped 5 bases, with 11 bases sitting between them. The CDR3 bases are TGTGCCAGCAGCTTAAGCCCAGGTCAAGATACGCAGTATTTT. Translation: CASSLSPGQDTQYF. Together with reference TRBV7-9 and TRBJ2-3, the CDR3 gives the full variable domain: DTGVSQNPRHKITKRGQNVTFRCDPISEHNRLYWYRQTLGQGPEFLTYFQNEAQLEKSRLLSDRFSAERPKGSFSTLEIQRTEQGDSAMYLCASSLSPGQDTQYFGPGTRLTVL.

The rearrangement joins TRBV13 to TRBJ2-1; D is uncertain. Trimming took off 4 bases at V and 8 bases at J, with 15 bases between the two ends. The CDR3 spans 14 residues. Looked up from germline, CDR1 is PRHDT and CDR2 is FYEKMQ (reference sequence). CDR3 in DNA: TGTGCCAGCAGCTCCGACTCAGCTATGGATGAGCAGTTCTTC. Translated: CASSSDSAMDEQFF. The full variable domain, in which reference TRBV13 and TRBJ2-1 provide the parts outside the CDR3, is AAGVIQSPRHLIKEKRETATLKCYPIPRHDTVYWYQQGPGQDPQFLISFYEKMQSDKGSIPDRFSAQQFSDYHSELNMSSLELGDSALYFCASSSDSAMDEQFFGPGTRLTVL.

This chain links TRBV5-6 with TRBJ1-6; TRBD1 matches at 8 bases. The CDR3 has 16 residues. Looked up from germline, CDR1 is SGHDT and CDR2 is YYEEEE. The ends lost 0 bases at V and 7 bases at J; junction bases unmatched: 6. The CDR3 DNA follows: TGTGCCAGCAGCTTGGACAGGGGGAACGCGAATTCACCCCTCCACTTT. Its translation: CASSLDRGNANSPLHF.

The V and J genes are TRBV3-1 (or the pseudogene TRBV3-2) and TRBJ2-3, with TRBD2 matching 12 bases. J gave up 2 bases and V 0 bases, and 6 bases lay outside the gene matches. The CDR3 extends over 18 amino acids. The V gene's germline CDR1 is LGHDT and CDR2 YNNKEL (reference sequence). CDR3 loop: CASSQDYGLAGLTDTQYF. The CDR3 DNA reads TGTGCCAGCAGCCAAGACTACGGACTAGCGGGACTCACAGATACGCAGTATTTT.

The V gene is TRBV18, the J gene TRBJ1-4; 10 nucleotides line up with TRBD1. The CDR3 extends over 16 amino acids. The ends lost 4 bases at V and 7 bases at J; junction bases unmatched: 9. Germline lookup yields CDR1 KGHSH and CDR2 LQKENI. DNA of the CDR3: TGTGCCAGCTCACGAGGGACAGGGGCATCGGGTGAAAAACTGTTTTTT. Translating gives CASSRGTGASGEKLFF.

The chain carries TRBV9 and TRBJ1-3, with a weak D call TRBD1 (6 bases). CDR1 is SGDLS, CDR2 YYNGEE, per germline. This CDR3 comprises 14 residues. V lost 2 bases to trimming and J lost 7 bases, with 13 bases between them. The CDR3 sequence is CASSVPGAGNTIYF. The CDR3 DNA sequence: TGTGCCAGCAGCGTGCCAGGGGCAGGGAACACCATATATTTT.

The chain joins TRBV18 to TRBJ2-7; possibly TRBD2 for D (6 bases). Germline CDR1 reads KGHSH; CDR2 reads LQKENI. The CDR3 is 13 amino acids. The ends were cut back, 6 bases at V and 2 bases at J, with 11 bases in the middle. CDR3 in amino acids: CASSPWGAYEQYF. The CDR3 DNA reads TGTGCCAGCTCGCCCTGGGGGGCCTACGAGCAGTACTTC. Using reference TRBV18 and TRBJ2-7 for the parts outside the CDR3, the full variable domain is NAGVMQNPRHLVRRRGQEARLRCSPMKGHSHVYWYRQLPEEGLKFMVYLQKENIIDESGMPKERFSAEFPKEGPSILRIQQVVRGDSAAYFCASSPWGAYEQYFGPGTRLTVT.

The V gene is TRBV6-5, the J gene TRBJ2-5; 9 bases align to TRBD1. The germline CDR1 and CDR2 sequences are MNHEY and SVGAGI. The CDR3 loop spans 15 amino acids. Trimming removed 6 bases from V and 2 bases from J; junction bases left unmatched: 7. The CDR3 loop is CASSKDGTGQETQYF. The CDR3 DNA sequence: TGTGCCAGCAGCAAAGACGGGACAGGGCAAGAGACCCAGTACTTC.

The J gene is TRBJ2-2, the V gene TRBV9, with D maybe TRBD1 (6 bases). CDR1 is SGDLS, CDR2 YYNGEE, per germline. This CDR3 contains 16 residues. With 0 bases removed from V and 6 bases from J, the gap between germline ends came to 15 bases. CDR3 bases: TGTGCCAGCAGCGTAGGGTTGAGCAGGGGATCCGGGGAGCTGTTTTTT. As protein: CASSVGLSRGSGELFF.

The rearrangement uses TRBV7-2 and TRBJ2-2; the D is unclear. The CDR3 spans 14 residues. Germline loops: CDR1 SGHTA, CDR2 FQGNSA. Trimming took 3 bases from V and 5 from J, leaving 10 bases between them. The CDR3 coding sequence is TGTGCCAGCAGCTTTGACGCGGCAACCGGGGAGCTGTTTTTT. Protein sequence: CASSFDAATGELFF.

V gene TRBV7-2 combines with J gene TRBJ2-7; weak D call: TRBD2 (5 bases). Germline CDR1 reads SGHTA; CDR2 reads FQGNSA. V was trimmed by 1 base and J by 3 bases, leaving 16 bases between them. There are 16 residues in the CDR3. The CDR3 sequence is CASSLDGPERSYEQYF. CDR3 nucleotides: TGTGCCAGCAGCTTAGACGGGCCGGAGCGGAGCTACGAGCAGTACTTC.

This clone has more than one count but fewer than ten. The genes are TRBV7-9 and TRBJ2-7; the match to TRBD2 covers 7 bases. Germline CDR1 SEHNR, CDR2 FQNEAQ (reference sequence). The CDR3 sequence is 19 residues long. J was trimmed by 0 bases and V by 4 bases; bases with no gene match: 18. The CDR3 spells CASSSPDIAGTGGSYEQYF. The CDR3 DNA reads TGTGCCAGCAGCTCCCCCGACATAGCCGGAACGGGGGGCTCCTACGAGCAGTACTTC.

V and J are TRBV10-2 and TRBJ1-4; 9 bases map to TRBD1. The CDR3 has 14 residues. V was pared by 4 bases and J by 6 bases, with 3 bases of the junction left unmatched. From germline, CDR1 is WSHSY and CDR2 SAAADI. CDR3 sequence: CASSATGGDEKLFF. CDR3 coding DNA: TGCGCCAGCAGTGCCACAGGGGGCGATGAAAAACTGTTTTTT.

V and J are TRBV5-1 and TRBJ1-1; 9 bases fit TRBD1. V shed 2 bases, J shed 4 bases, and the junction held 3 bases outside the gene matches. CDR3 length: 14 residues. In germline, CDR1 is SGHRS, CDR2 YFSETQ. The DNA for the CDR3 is TGCGCCAGCAGCTTACAGGGGGCGAGCACTGAAGCTTTCTTT. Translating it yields CASSLQGASTEAFF.

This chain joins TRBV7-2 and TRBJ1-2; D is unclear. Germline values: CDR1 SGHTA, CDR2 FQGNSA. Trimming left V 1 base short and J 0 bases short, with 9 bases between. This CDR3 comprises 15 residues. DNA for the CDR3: TGTGCCAGCAGCTTAGGCGCCAATACTAACTATGGCTACACCTTC. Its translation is CASSLGANTNYGYTF.

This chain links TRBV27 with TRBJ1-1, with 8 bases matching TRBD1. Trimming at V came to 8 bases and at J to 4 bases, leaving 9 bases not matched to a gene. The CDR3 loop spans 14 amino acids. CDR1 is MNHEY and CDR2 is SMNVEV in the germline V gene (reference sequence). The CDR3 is CASAVSGGFTEAFF. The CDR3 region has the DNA TGTGCCAGCGCTGTCTCAGGGGGCTTCACTGAAGCTTTCTTT.

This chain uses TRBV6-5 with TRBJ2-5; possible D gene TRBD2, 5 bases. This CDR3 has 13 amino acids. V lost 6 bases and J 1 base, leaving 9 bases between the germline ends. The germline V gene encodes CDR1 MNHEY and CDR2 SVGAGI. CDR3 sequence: CASREGLQETQYF. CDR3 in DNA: TGTGCCAGCAGAGAGGGTCTCCAAGAGACCCAGTACTTC.

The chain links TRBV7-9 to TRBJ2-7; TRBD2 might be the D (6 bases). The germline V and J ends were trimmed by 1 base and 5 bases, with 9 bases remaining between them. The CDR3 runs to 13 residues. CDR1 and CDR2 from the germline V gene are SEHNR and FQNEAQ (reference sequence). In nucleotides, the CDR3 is TGTGCCAGCAGCTTAGGGGGGGACCACGAGCAGTACTTC. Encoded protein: CASSLGGDHEQYF.

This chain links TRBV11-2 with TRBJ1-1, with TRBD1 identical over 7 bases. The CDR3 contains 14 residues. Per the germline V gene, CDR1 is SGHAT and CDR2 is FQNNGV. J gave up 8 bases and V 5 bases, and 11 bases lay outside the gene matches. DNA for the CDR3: TGTGCCAGCAGCCCCCAACTAGACAGGGACGAAGCTTTCTTT. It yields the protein CASSPQLDRDEAFF.

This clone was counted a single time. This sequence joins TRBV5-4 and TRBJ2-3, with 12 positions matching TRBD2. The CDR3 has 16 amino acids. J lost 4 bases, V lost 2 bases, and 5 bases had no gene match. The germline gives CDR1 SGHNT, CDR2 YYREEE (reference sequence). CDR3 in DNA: TGTGCCAGCAGCTTTAGGGCTAGCGGGAGGGCAGATACGCAGTATTTT. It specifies CASSFRASGRADTQYF.

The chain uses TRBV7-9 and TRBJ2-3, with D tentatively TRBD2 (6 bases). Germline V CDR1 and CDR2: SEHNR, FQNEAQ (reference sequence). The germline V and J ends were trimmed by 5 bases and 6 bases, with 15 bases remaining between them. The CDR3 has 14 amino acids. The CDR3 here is CASSPGLRPDTQYF. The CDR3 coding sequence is TGTGCCAGCAGCCCGGGACTCCGCCCGGATACGCAGTATTTT.